The rows below give T cell receptor beta chains drawn from one sample of a study of T-cell memory formation after mild COVID-19. TCRdb independently ran MiXCR on the 5' RACE reads; one entry per CDR3 protein. The table has around 210,000 distinct CDR3 sequences, approximately 10% seen once. The source material was PBMCs or a T cell subset sorted from them (not recorded which). These receptors originate from a man between 18 and 35 years old who had mild COVID-19 (a few samples of this study predate the infection). Cell type and time point are not known. The CDR3 runs from the conserved cysteine through the conserved F or W.

v_call	j_call	cdr3_aa
TRBV6-5	TRBJ1-2	CASSYSSGSLGGYTF
TRBV28	TRBJ1-1	CASSSPSGTDSFF
TRBV6-1	TRBJ2-5	CASSRRFQETQYF
TRBV4-2	TRBJ2-5	CASSQGAGYQETQYF
TRBV20-1	TRBJ1-2	CSASRTDRGPEYGYTF
TRBV6-5	TRBJ1-1	CASSYLRGGTEAFF
TRBV27	TRBJ2-7	CASSLRYSAYEQYF
TRBV5-5	TRBJ2-5	CASIMSPRETQYF
TRBV6-6	TRBJ1-5	CASITQGLGQPQHF
TRBV9	TRBJ2-1	CASSVGTSSYNEQFF
TRBV4-1	TRBJ2-6	CASSNKDISTGANVLTF
TRBV9	TRBJ1-1	CASSVGGGPEAFF
TRBV7-2	TRBJ1-5	CASRGGLGNQPQHF
TRBV2	TRBJ1-2	CASKVDRGDYGYTF
TRBV29-1	TRBJ2-7	CSARSGAYEQYF
TRBV12-3/TRBV12-4	TRBJ2-5	CASSFEEETQYF
TRBV4-3	TRBJ2-1	CASSPRWTGAYNEQFF
TRBV4-1	TRBJ1-4	CASSQVAGEKLFF
TRBV7-2	TRBJ2-7	CASRQGPLAMEEQYF
TRBV19	TRBJ2-1	CASRGSYNEQFF
TRBV7-2	TRBJ1-2	CASSPMAPMSKGYTF
TRBV4-2	TRBJ1-4	CASSQGGPNEKLFF
TRBV20-1	TRBJ2-3	CSAPSRTSKDTQYF
TRBV7-9	TRBJ2-3	CASSLQGGLDTQYF
TRBV9	TRBJ2-3	CASSATFGSSGGVTDTQYF
TRBV4-2	TRBJ1-3	CASSSPLWSGNTIYF